The rows below give T cell receptor beta chains drawn from one sample of a study of T cell changes during pregnancy in multiple sclerosis. The repertoire was sequenced with immunoSEQ multiplex PCR; TCRdb's copy has only in-frame clones and lacks some. The sample consists of approximately 44,000 clones, around nine tenths of them appearing once. The material sequenced was CD8+ T cells from peripheral blood mononuclear cells, taken in the third trimester of pregnancy. These receptors were collected from a female donor with multiple sclerosis, enrolled in a pregnancy study. The CDR3 runs from the conserved cysteine through the conserved F or W. The order of the fields is D gene, clone size, J gene, V gene, CDR3 DNA, CDR3 protein. The D gene is left open where the match is weak. For some rows the clone size is stated as once, few or many, or as a class when expanded; others skip it.

TRBD2	NA	TRBJ2-5	TRBV7-3	TGTGCCAGCAGCTTACTAGCGGGGGTGCAAGAGACCCAGTACTTC	CASSLLAGVQETQYF
TRBD1	NA	TRBJ2-7	TRBV7-7	TGTGCTAGCAGACCGGGACAGGGCTACGAGCAGTACTTC	CASRPGQGYEQYF
NA	few	TRBJ1-3	TRBV9	TGTGCCAGCAGCGTGGCCCCCACAGGGTCCGGAAACACCATATATTTT	CASSVAPTGSGNTIYF
TRBD1	once	TRBJ2-7	TRBV30	TGTGCCTGGAGTGTATCGGACAGGGGCTACGAGCAGTACTTC	CAWSVSDRGYEQYF
NA	NA	TRBJ1-4	TRBV6-5	TGTGCGACACGTGGGCCGGAAAATGGTGAAAAACTGTTTTTT	CATRGPENGEKLFF
NA	NA	TRBJ2-6	TRBV2	TGTGCCAGCAGCCCCGGAGGGTGGAGCTCTGGGGCCAACGTCCTGACTTTC	CASSPGGWSSGANVLTF
NA	once	TRBJ2-3	TRBV28	TGTGCCAGCAGTTTAGCAGCCTGGAGCGTAGATACGCAGTATTTT	CASSLAAWSVDTQYF
NA	few	TRBJ2-6	TRBV4-1	TGCGCCAGCAGCCAAGATCGGGGGGGGGCCAACGTCCTGACTTTC	CASSQDRGGANVLTF
NA	few	TRBJ1-5	TRBV19	TGTGCCAGTAGTGAGGGGGTTTGGCAGCCCCAGCATTTT	CASSEGVWQPQHF
TRBD1	NA	TRBJ1-4	TRBV9	TGTGCCAGCAGCTCCCCGACAGGGGGTGGCGAAGAAAAACTGTTTTTT	CASSSPTGGGEEKLFF
NA	NA	TRBJ1-2	TRBV6-1	TGTGCCAGCAGTGAAATAGGCAGGAACTATGGCTACACCTTC	CASSEIGRNYGYTF
NA	NA	TRBJ2-7	TRBV27	TGTGCCAGCAGTTTATCGAGGGGGTACGAGCAGTACTTC	CASSLSRGYEQYF
TRBD2	NA	TRBJ2-4	TRBV11-2	TGTGCCAGCAGCGTACTAGCGGGAGATGACATTCAGTACTTC	CASSVLAGDDIQYF
TRBD1	NA	TRBJ1-6	TRBV7-2	TGTGCCAGCAGCCTAACCCGGACAGGGGGCCTAATTCAACCCCTCCACTTT	CASSLTRTGGLIQPLHF
TRBD2	NA	TRBJ2-3	TRBV27	TGTGCCAGCAGTTGGGGACTAGCGGGAGGAGCAGATACGCAGTATTTT	CASSWGLAGGADTQYF
NA	NA	TRBJ2-3	TRBV7-9	TGTGCCAGCAGACAAGGGGACACAGATACGCAGTATTTT	CASRQGDTDTQYF
TRBD1	NA	TRBJ1-1	TRBV4-3	TGCGCCAGCAGCCACCTCATAGGACAGGGACGGACTGAAGCTTTCTTT	CASSHLIGQGRTEAFF